A selection of T cell receptor beta chains follows, all from one sample in a study of human T cells and chemical hapten exposure. From the RACE reads, TCRdb called clonotypes with MiXCR, one entry per CDR3 protein. This sample yields around 330,000 distinct CDR3 sequences, of which around 5.5% are seen a single time; about 7.7% belongs to the top ten. The material sequenced was whole blood, taken in connection with sensitization to the hapten diphenylcyclopropenone (DPC). The source of these receptors is a woman between 18 and 29 years old with alopecia areata. Some clones in this sample may be carry-over from other donors' samples. Each CDR3 is given with its conserved first and last residue. The D gene is left open where the match is weak. Clone size, where shown, is once, few, many, or a class for clones that have expanded.

clone_size: .; d_call: .; j_call: TRBJ2-7; v_call: TRBV6-5; cdr3_nt: TGTGCCAGCAGTTTTTCAGGGGCAGCCTACGAGCAGTACTTC; cdr3_aa: CASSFSGAAYEQYF
clone_size: few; d_call: TRBD2; j_call: TRBJ2-3; v_call: TRBV28; cdr3_nt: TGTGCCAGCAGTTTATACCAAGGACTAGCGGGGATATCAGATACGCAGTATTTT; cdr3_aa: CASSLYQGLAGISDTQYF
clone_size: many; d_call: TRBD1; j_call: TRBJ2-7; v_call: TRBV6-1; cdr3_nt: TGTGCCAGCATTGGACAGGGGGCAGAGGAGCAGTACTTC; cdr3_aa: CASIGQGAEEQYF
clone_size: few; d_call: .; j_call: TRBJ1-1; v_call: TRBV7-9; cdr3_nt: TGTGCCAGCAGCTTAGTGGAAGGCACCGAAGCTTTCTTT; cdr3_aa: CASSLVEGTEAFF
clone_size: many; d_call: .; j_call: TRBJ2-5; v_call: TRBV7-6; cdr3_nt: TGTGCCAGCAGCTTAGAAGGCGGGATCCAAGAGACCCAGTACTTC; cdr3_aa: CASSLEGGIQETQYF
clone_size: few; d_call: .; j_call: TRBJ1-1; v_call: TRBV28; cdr3_nt: TGTGCCAGCAGACACCATGCAAAGGACTTCCGCGGCACTGAAGCTTTCTTT; cdr3_aa: CASRHHAKDFRGTEAFF
clone_size: many; d_call: .; j_call: TRBJ2-5; v_call: TRBV7-2; cdr3_nt: TGTGCCAGCAGCTCACAACAGGGCCTCCAAGAGACCCAGTACTTC; cdr3_aa: CASSSQQGLQETQYF
clone_size: many; d_call: .; j_call: TRBJ1-1; v_call: TRBV7-8; cdr3_nt: TGTGCCAGCAGCGAAGGAGGCAGAAGTAACACTGAAGCTTTCTTT; cdr3_aa: CASSEGGRSNTEAFF
clone_size: .; d_call: TRBD1; j_call: TRBJ1-4; v_call: TRBV5-4; cdr3_nt: TGTGCCAGCAGCAGACAGGGGGCAAAGGAAAAACTGTTTTTT; cdr3_aa: CASSRQGAKEKLFF
clone_size: many; d_call: TRBD2; j_call: TRBJ2-5; v_call: TRBV7-3; cdr3_nt: TGTGCCAGCAGCTCTAGCGGGGGGGAGAAGACCCAGTACTTC; cdr3_aa: CASSSSGGEKTQYF
clone_size: few; d_call: .; j_call: TRBJ1-4; v_call: TRBV6-5; cdr3_nt: TGTGCCAGCAGTTATAGAGCTGGGACTAATGAAAAACTGTTTTTT; cdr3_aa: CASSYRAGTNEKLFF
clone_size: .; d_call: .; j_call: TRBJ2-7; v_call: TRBV13; cdr3_nt: TGTGCCAGCAGCGCCCACGGGACGGGGACCTACGAGCAGTACTTC; cdr3_aa: CASSAHGTGTYEQYF
clone_size: few; d_call: .; j_call: TRBJ2-3; v_call: TRBV7-9; cdr3_nt: TGTGCCAGCAGCTACAGGGTCGAATCAGATACGCAGTATTTT; cdr3_aa: CASSYRVESDTQYF
clone_size: .; d_call: TRBD1; j_call: TRBJ1-5; v_call: TRBV12-3/TRBV12-4; cdr3_nt: TGTGCCAGCAGTTTTCGGGCAGGGGGCGGTCAGCCCCAGCATTTT; cdr3_aa: CASSFRAGGGQPQHF
clone_size: many; d_call: TRBD1; j_call: TRBJ2-6; v_call: TRBV7-8; cdr3_nt: TGTGCCAGCAGCTCATCGACAGGGGGTCACTCTGGGGCCAACGTCCTGACTTTC; cdr3_aa: CASSSSTGGHSGANVLTF
clone_size: few; d_call: .; j_call: TRBJ1-1; v_call: TRBV3-1; cdr3_nt: TGTGCCAGCAGCCCTAACCGGGACCGAAGGAACACTGAAGCTTTCTTT; cdr3_aa: CASSPNRDRRNTEAFF
clone_size: few; d_call: .; j_call: TRBJ1-5; v_call: TRBV6-5; cdr3_nt: TGTGCCAGCAGATCAGGGACCGCTTATAGCAATCAGCCCCAGCATTTT; cdr3_aa: CASRSGTAYSNQPQHF
clone_size: .; d_call: .; j_call: TRBJ1-5; v_call: TRBV20-1; cdr3_nt: TGCAGTGCTAGAGAGCACAGGGTTGGGTTTGGTGGCAATCAGCCCCAGCATTTT; cdr3_aa: CSAREHRVGFGGNQPQHF
clone_size: .; d_call: .; j_call: TRBJ1-1; v_call: TRBV6-2/TRBV6-3; cdr3_nt: TGTGCCAGCAACGGCCCCCTGAACACTGAAGCTTTCTTT; cdr3_aa: CASNGPLNTEAFF
clone_size: .; d_call: TRBD1; j_call: TRBJ2-4; v_call: TRBV20-1; cdr3_nt: TGCAGTGCTGCGAGGGGCCGCACGACAGGGCGCGAAAACATTCAGTACTTC; cdr3_aa: CSAARGRTTGRENIQYF
clone_size: .; d_call: .; j_call: TRBJ2-3; v_call: TRBV6-6; cdr3_nt: TGTGCCAGCAGTCCTAAGGATACGCAGTATTTT; cdr3_aa: CASSPKDTQYF
clone_size: many; d_call: TRBD1; j_call: TRBJ2-7; v_call: TRBV27; cdr3_nt: TGTGCCAGCAGTTCCAGACAGGGGCCCTCCTACGAGCAGTACTTC; cdr3_aa: CASSSRQGPSYEQYF
clone_size: many; d_call: TRBD2; j_call: TRBJ2-1; v_call: TRBV4-2; cdr3_nt: TGTGCCAGCAGCCCGGGACTACGCTCCTACAATGAGCAGTTCTTC; cdr3_aa: CASSPGLRSYNEQFF
clone_size: many; d_call: TRBD1; j_call: TRBJ2-3; v_call: TRBV5-1; cdr3_nt: TGCGCCAGCAGCCGAGGTGGACAGGGGGCAGCAGATACGCAGTATTTT; cdr3_aa: CASSRGGQGAADTQYF
clone_size: many; d_call: .; j_call: TRBJ2-7; v_call: TRBV6-5; cdr3_nt: TGTGCCAGCAGTACTATGGAGGGGGCTTCCCTCGAGCAGTACTTC; cdr3_aa: CASSTMEGASLEQYF
clone_size: many; d_call: .; j_call: TRBJ2-5; v_call: TRBV14; cdr3_nt: TGTGCCAGCAGCCAAGAACTACGGAGCGTAGGGACCCAGTACTTC; cdr3_aa: CASSQELRSVGTQYF
clone_size: .; d_call: TRBD2; j_call: TRBJ2-7; v_call: TRBV20-1; cdr3_nt: TGCAGTGCTCACAATAGCGGGGGGGCCATTTACGAGCAGTACTTC; cdr3_aa: CSAHNSGGAIYEQYF
clone_size: many; d_call: TRBD1; j_call: TRBJ2-6; v_call: TRBV29-1; cdr3_nt: TGCAGCGTTGCGACAGGGGCGAGCTCTGGGGCCAACGTCCTGACTTTC; cdr3_aa: CSVATGASSGANVLTF
clone_size: many; d_call: .; j_call: TRBJ1-1; v_call: TRBV12-3/TRBV12-4; cdr3_nt: TGTGCCAGCAGTCTGATCTGGACAGACGACACTGAAGCTTTCTTT; cdr3_aa: CASSLIWTDDTEAFF
clone_size: .; d_call: .; j_call: TRBJ1-1; v_call: TRBV6-1; cdr3_nt: TGTGCCAGCAGTACCCGACGGGGAGCTTTCTTT; cdr3_aa: CASSTRRGAFF
clone_size: few; d_call: TRBD1; j_call: TRBJ1-2; v_call: TRBV18; cdr3_nt: TGTGCCAGCTCACCTTCCGGGACAGATGGCTACACCTTC; cdr3_aa: CASSPSGTDGYTF
clone_size: many; d_call: .; j_call: TRBJ1-5; v_call: TRBV18; cdr3_nt: TGTGCCAGCTCGTCAATGGGGTCGGGCAATCAGCCCCAGCATTTT; cdr3_aa: CASSSMGSGNQPQHF
clone_size: few; d_call: .; j_call: TRBJ2-5; v_call: TRBV10-3; cdr3_nt: TGTGCCATCAGTGAGTCCGGGCGTCCGGAGACCCAGTACTTC; cdr3_aa: CAISESGRPETQYF
clone_size: few; d_call: TRBD1; j_call: TRBJ2-3; v_call: TRBV6-5; cdr3_nt: TGTGCCAGCACTCAGGGGGCTAGCACAGATACGCAGTATTTT; cdr3_aa: CASTQGASTDTQYF
clone_size: few; d_call: .; j_call: TRBJ2-4; v_call: TRBV6-2/TRBV6-3; cdr3_nt: TGTGCCAGCAGTTCCGACGTAAACATTCAGTACTTC; cdr3_aa: CASSSDVNIQYF
clone_size: .; d_call: .; j_call: TRBJ2-2; v_call: TRBV4-2; cdr3_nt: TGTGCCAGCAGCCTCGCCACTAACACCGGGGAGCTGTTTTTT; cdr3_aa: CASSLATNTGELFF
clone_size: many; d_call: .; j_call: TRBJ1-1; v_call: TRBV28; cdr3_nt: TGTGCCAGCAACCCTAGGGGATATGAAGCTTTCTTT; cdr3_aa: CASNPRGYEAFF
clone_size: few; d_call: .; j_call: TRBJ1-4; v_call: TRBV10-3; cdr3_nt: TGTGCCATCAGTGAGAGGTTGGGGATGGAGAGTAATGAAAAACTGTTTTTT; cdr3_aa: CAISERLGMESNEKLFF
clone_size: .; d_call: .; j_call: TRBJ2-1; v_call: TRBV20-1; cdr3_nt: TGCAGTCCCAGGGGGGAGATGGGGCCCTCCTACAATGAGCAGTTCTTC; cdr3_aa: CSPRGEMGPSYNEQFF
clone_size: .; d_call: TRBD1; j_call: TRBJ2-5; v_call: TRBV29-1; cdr3_nt: TGCAGCGTTGAGCCACAGGGGAGAGGGGAGACCCAGTACTTC; cdr3_aa: CSVEPQGRGETQYF
clone_size: few; d_call: .; j_call: TRBJ1-2; v_call: TRBV7-2; cdr3_nt: TGTGCCAGCAGTTGGGTTCAGGGCGTCTATGGCTACACCTTC; cdr3_aa: CASSWVQGVYGYTF
clone_size: .; d_call: .; j_call: TRBJ2-1; v_call: TRBV6-6; cdr3_nt: TGTGCCAGCAGTTATAATCCCACCGCCGCCCATGAGCAGTTCTTC; cdr3_aa: CASSYNPTAAHEQFF
clone_size: .; d_call: .; j_call: TRBJ1-2; v_call: TRBV4-2; cdr3_nt: TGTGCCAGCAGCCAAGACCCGGCGCTGAACTATGGCTACACCTTC; cdr3_aa: CASSQDPALNYGYTF
clone_size: few; d_call: .; j_call: TRBJ2-3; v_call: TRBV12-3/TRBV12-4; cdr3_nt: TGTGCCAGCAGCCAGAGACAGGCAGATACGCAGTATTTT; cdr3_aa: CASSQRQADTQYF
clone_size: .; d_call: TRBD1; j_call: TRBJ2-2; v_call: TRBV10-3; cdr3_nt: TGTGCTTCCACGGGGACAGAGAACACCGGGGAGCTGTTTTTT; cdr3_aa: CASTGTENTGELFF
clone_size: .; d_call: .; j_call: TRBJ2-7; v_call: TRBV2; cdr3_nt: TGTGCCAGCACTCAAAGCCGGGGGCGGAACGAGCAGTACTTC; cdr3_aa: CASTQSRGRNEQYF
clone_size: .; d_call: TRBD2; j_call: TRBJ2-3; v_call: TRBV14; cdr3_nt: TGTGCCAGCAGTCCATTCTTCGCGGGGGGGCAGCGGTATACGCAGTATTTT; cdr3_aa: CASSPFFAGGQRYTQYF
clone_size: .; d_call: TRBD1; j_call: TRBJ2-1; v_call: TRBV5-1; cdr3_nt: TGCGCCAGCAGCTTGGGGGACAGGGGAGGCAATGAGCAGTTCTTC; cdr3_aa: CASSLGDRGGNEQFF
clone_size: .; d_call: .; j_call: TRBJ1-1; v_call: TRBV7-3; cdr3_nt: TGTGCCAGCAGCTTAAGGGATCCGGTAACTGAAGCTTTCTTT; cdr3_aa: CASSLRDPVTEAFF
clone_size: few; d_call: TRBD1; j_call: TRBJ2-2; v_call: TRBV10-3; cdr3_nt: TGTGCCATCAGTGAGTCCGGACAGGGAGCCGGGGAGCTGTTTTTT; cdr3_aa: CAISESGQGAGELFF
clone_size: many; d_call: .; j_call: TRBJ2-7; v_call: TRBV20-1; cdr3_nt: TGCAGTGCCACCCACGAGTACGAGCAGTACTTC; cdr3_aa: CSATHEYEQYF
clone_size: .; d_call: .; j_call: TRBJ1-3; v_call: TRBV9; cdr3_nt: TGTGCCAGCAGTCTTGGACGCTCTGGAAACACCATATATTTT; cdr3_aa: CASSLGRSGNTIYF
clone_size: few; d_call: TRBD1; j_call: TRBJ2-5; v_call: TRBV24-1; cdr3_nt: TGTGCCACTCAGGGGGCGAACGGCCAAGAGACCCAGTACTTC; cdr3_aa: CATQGANGQETQYF
clone_size: .; d_call: .; j_call: TRBJ1-1; v_call: TRBV5-6; cdr3_nt: TGTGCCAGCAGCCTTTTACCCGGGGGGCAGAGAACTGAAGCTTTCTTT; cdr3_aa: CASSLLPGGQRTEAFF
clone_size: .; d_call: .; j_call: TRBJ1-2; v_call: TRBV20-1; cdr3_nt: TGCAGTGCTGGGCACCGGTTCTATGGCTACACCTTC; cdr3_aa: CSAGHRFYGYTF
clone_size: few; d_call: .; j_call: TRBJ2-3; v_call: TRBV29-1; cdr3_nt: TGCAGCGTTGGGCCAGATACGCAGTATTTT; cdr3_aa: CSVGPDTQYF
clone_size: few; d_call: .; j_call: TRBJ2-3; v_call: TRBV11-3; cdr3_nt: TGTGCCAGCAGCACTACATTCGGGTCTAGCACAGATACGCAGTATTTT; cdr3_aa: CASSTTFGSSTDTQYF
clone_size: few; d_call: .; j_call: TRBJ1-5; v_call: TRBV6-2/TRBV6-3; cdr3_nt: TGTGCCAGCAGAGATTACACAGATCAGCCCCAGCATTTT; cdr3_aa: CASRDYTDQPQHF
clone_size: few; d_call: TRBD1; j_call: TRBJ1-1; v_call: TRBV9; cdr3_nt: TGTGCCAGCAGCGTAGAAAGGGGGCTGGGCACTGAAGCTTTCTTT; cdr3_aa: CASSVERGLGTEAFF
clone_size: .; d_call: TRBD1; j_call: TRBJ1-1; v_call: TRBV18; cdr3_nt: TGTGCCAGCTCACCTAAACCGAGGGGGCGGGAAGCTTTCTTT; cdr3_aa: CASSPKPRGREAFF